Reported below is one T cell receptor (beta chain). These data come from a study of cytomegalovirus exposure and HLA in healthy donors. Germline V lookup: CDR1 SNHLY, CDR2 FYNNEI. The germline V and J ends were trimmed by 7 bases and 4 bases, with 16 bases remaining between them. CDR3 length: 14 amino acids. Both 60 Vbeta primers and 13 Jbeta primers went into the PCR. Method: immunoSEQ multiplex PCR; TCRdb's copy keeps in-frame clones and lacks some. This table holds fewer than 110,000 clones, around 74% found once. This receptor was taken from a woman aged 40 to 50 in good health and CMV-seronegative. Sequences were obtained from PBMCs. The genes are TRBV2 and TRBJ2-5; the D gene is possibly TRBD1 (7 bases). The CDR3 sequence is CASNPRGVRETQYF. The CDR3 nucleotides are TGTGCCAGCAATCCCAGGGGGGTGAGAGAGACCCAGTACTTC.